This T cell receptor (beta chain) was found in a study of shared clonotypes between healthy human individuals. Germline values: CDR1 LGHNT, CDR2 FRNRAP. CDR3 length: 16 amino acids. V shed 0 bases and J 10 bases; nucleotides not matched to a gene: 7. The assay was immunoSEQ multiplex PCR, and TCRdb's table has in-frame clones only and misses some. Here the sample spans about 1.5 million clones, around 98% being singletons. This clone was detected only once. This sequence originates from a man in his thirties or forties in good health. The chain couples TRBV12-5 to TRBJ2-1; TRBD2 matches at 12 bases. The sequenced sample was naive CD4+ T cells sorted from blood. Regarding subset: CD45RA+ positively selected. The CDR3 DNA reads TGTGCTAGTGGTTTGGTACTAGCGGGAGGTATTGAAGAGCAGTTCTTC. Its protein product is CASGLVLAGGIEEQFF.